These 31 T cell receptor beta chains came from one sample sequenced in a study of cytomegalovirus exposure and HLA in healthy donors. The table came from immunoSEQ multiplex PCR; TCRdb's copy has only in-frame clones and leaves some out. The table records some 180,000 clones, around nine tenths of them present only once. The sample taken for sequencing was PBMCs. Source of these receptors: a man aged 30-40 years in good health and CMV-seropositive.

V gene TRBV7-7 combines with J gene TRBJ2-1; 12 bases align to TRBD2. Germline trimming cut 3 bases from V and 5 bases from J; bases unmatched to any gene: 2. The CDR3 contains 15 residues. Germline-derived CDR1 and CDR2 are SSHAT and FNYEAQ (reference sequence). CDR3 residues: CASSLGLAGHNEQFF. CDR3 in DNA: TGTGCCAGCAGCTTGGGACTAGCGGGTCACAATGAGCAGTTCTTC. The variable domain in full, completed from reference TRBV7-7 and TRBJ2-1, reads GAGVSQSPRYKVTKRGQDVTLRCDPISSHATLYWYQQALGQGPEFLTYFNYEAQPDKSGLPSDRFSAERPEGSISTLTIQRTEQRDSAMYRCASSLGLAGHNEQFFGPGTRLTVL.

The chain links TRBV28 to TRBJ2-3, with TRBD2 as a possible D gene (5 bases). Looked up from germline, CDR1 is MDHEN and CDR2 is SYDVKM. Between the trimmed V and J ends, which lost 3 bases and 6 bases, there was a span of 10 bases. The CDR3 is 13 amino acids. The CDR3 nucleotides read TGTGCCAGCAGTTTCCGGGGTACGGATACGCAGTATTTT. Translated, it gives CASSFRGTDTQYF.

The chain has TRBV5-1 and TRBJ2-7; possible D gene TRBD2, 5 bases. The CDR3 extends over 14 amino acids. Germline CDR1 SGHRS, CDR2 YFSETQ. V was clipped by 4 bases and J by 2 bases, with 13 bases between them. The CDR3 coding sequence is TGCGCCAGCAGCCACCCCGGGGAAGCCTACGAGCAGTACTTC. It is translated as CASSHPGEAYEQYF.

This chain joins TRBV9 and TRBJ2-3, with D tentatively TRBD1 or TRBD2 (6 bases each). Looked up from germline, CDR1 is SGDLS and CDR2 is YYNGEE. This CDR3 contains 15 residues. V was shortened by 4 bases and J by 5 bases, with 17 bases between the two germline ends. The CDR3 loop is CASSPIRGRGDTQYF. The CDR3 bases are TGTGCCAGCAGCCCCATCCGGGGGCGCGGAGATACGCAGTATTTT.

This chain links TRBV4-1 with TRBJ2-1; D perhaps matches TRBD2 (5 bases). Germline CDR1 is MGHRA and CDR2 is YSYEKL. Trimming took off 6 bases at V and 2 bases at J, with 11 bases between the two ends. The length of the CDR3 is 14 residues. The CDR3 DNA reads TGCGCCAGCAGTCAGGAGGCGGCCTACAATGAGCAGTTCTTC. As protein: CASSQEAAYNEQFF.

This clone was detected once. CDR3 loop: CATSRDSSGSSYNEQFF. Written as DNA, the CDR3 is TGTGCCACCAGCAGAGATAGTAGCGGGAGCTCCTACAATGAGCAGTTCTTC. The chain joins TRBV15 to TRBJ2-1; 9 bases match TRBD2. CDR1 is LNHNV, CDR2 YYDKDF, per germline (reference sequence). Trimming took 0 bases from V and 0 from J; bases not matched to a gene: 3. There are 17 residues in the CDR3. Filled out from reference TRBV15 and TRBJ2-1, the complete variable domain reads DAMVIQNPRYQVTQFGKPVTLSCSQTLNHNVMYWYQQKSSQAPKLLFHYYDKDFNNEADTPDNFQSRRPNTSFCFLDIRSPGLGDTAMYLCATSRDSSGSSYNEQFFGPGTRLTVL.

The J gene is TRBJ2-5, the V gene TRBV27; possible D gene TRBD2, 6 bases. The ends were cut back, 5 bases at V and 5 bases at J, with 12 bases in the middle. Germline CDR1 reads MNHEY; CDR2 reads SMNVEV (reference sequence). This CDR3 is built from 13 residues. The DNA for the CDR3 is TGTGCCAGCAGTCCCTGGGGAGGTGAGACCCAGTACTTC. Its translation: CASSPWGGETQYF.

CDR3 amino acids: CASSPRETFF. For the CDR3, the DNA is TGTGCCAGCAGTCCGCGTGAGACTTTCTTT. This chain uses TRBV28 with TRBJ1-1, with D unclear. Germline V CDR1 and CDR2: MDHEN, SYDVKM. The V gene lost 5 bases and the J gene lost 12 bases, with 10 bases spanning the gap. This CDR3 spans 10 amino acids.

The chain is built from TRBV7-8 and TRBJ2-4, with unresolved D. Trimming left V 4 bases short and J 5 bases short, with 9 bases between. This CDR3 region has 13 residues. CDR1 and CDR2 (germline): SGHVS, FQNEAQ. The CDR3 sequence: CASSSSGQNIQYF. The DNA for the CDR3 is TGTGCCAGCAGCTCCTCCGGTCAAAACATTCAGTACTTC.

This clone showed up just once. The DNA for the CDR3 is TGTGCCAGCAGCTTAAGTCCGAGCTCCTACGAGCAGTACTTC. This gives the protein CASSLSPSSYEQYF. The rearrangement joins TRBV7-6 to TRBJ2-7; D remains unclear. The CDR3 runs 14 residues. V was cut by 2 bases and J by 0 bases, with 8 bases left in between. Germline V gene lookup returns CDR1 SGHVS and CDR2 FNYEAQ.

The chain links TRBV5-1 to TRBJ2-1; a possible D gene is TRBD2 (6 bases). The CDR3 runs 13 residues. Germline assignment: CDR1 SGHRS and CDR2 YFSETQ. Trimming removed 7 bases at V and 5 bases at J, with 13 bases between. CDR3 nucleotide sequence: TGCGCCAGCCTACGGGAGACAAACAATGAGCAGTTCTTC. This encodes CASLRETNNEQFF.

This clone was recorded once. The chain employs TRBV30 and TRBJ1-2; D possibly corresponds to TRBD1 (5 bases). CDR3 size: 12 residues. Germline assignment: CDR1 GTSNPN and CDR2 SVGIG (reference sequence). With 3 bases removed from V and 8 bases from J, the gap between germline ends came to 13 bases. The DNA of the CDR3 is TGTGCCTGGAGCCCCTCTCCAGGGGGCTACACCTTC. Translation: CAWSPSPGGYTF.

This clone was seen only once. This sequence joins TRBV5-1 and TRBJ2-7; 10 nucleotides match TRBD1. Per germline, CDR1 SGHRS and CDR2 YFSETQ. The CDR3 is made up of 15 amino acids. Unmatched junction bases numbered 5, after V lost 4 bases and J lost 1 base. CDR3 coding DNA: TGCGCCAGCAGCATCGGGACAGGGGTATCCTACGAGCAGTACTTC. It translates to CASSIGTGVSYEQYF.

The chain combines TRBV5-1 with TRBJ2-5, with TRBD2 matching over 10 bases. CDR3 size: 16 residues. The trim removed 3 bases at V and 3 bases at J, leaving 8 bases unmatched. Looked up from germline, CDR1 is SGHRS and CDR2 is YFSETQ. CDR3 in DNA: TGCGCCAGCAGCTGGACACTAGCGGGGCCAAAAGAGACCCAGTACTTC. This codes for CASSWTLAGPKETQYF.

This chain connects TRBV7-6 to TRBJ2-2; D not certain. From germline, CDR1 is SGHVS and CDR2 FNYEAQ. V was cut by 2 bases and J by 7 bases, with 8 bases left in between. CDR3 length: 13 amino acids. CDR3 sequence: CASSLFGDGELFF. DNA of the CDR3: TGTGCCAGCAGCTTATTTGGGGACGGGGAGCTGTTTTTT.

V and J are TRBV5-6 and TRBJ2-7; D assignment may be TRBD1 or TRBD2 (6 bases each). V dropped 1 base and J dropped 2 bases, with 10 bases sitting between them. The germline gives CDR1 SGHDT, CDR2 YYEEEE. This CDR3 has 14 residues. CDR3 in amino acids: CASSLTGGAYEQYF. The CDR3 DNA reads TGTGCCAGCAGCTTGACCGGGGGCGCCTACGAGCAGTACTTC.

The chain carries TRBV9 and TRBJ1-5, with 7 bases aligning to TRBD1. The CDR3 loop spans 14 amino acids. CDR1 is SGDLS, CDR2 YYNGEE, per germline. V lost 0 bases to trimming and J lost 4 bases; unmatched junction nucleotides: 1. CDR3 nucleotide sequence: TGTGCCAGCAGCGTAGGGGACAGTAATCAGCCCCAGCATTTT. Its translation is CASSVGDSNQPQHF.

This chain connects TRBV6-5 to TRBJ1-1, with TRBD1 as a possible D gene (6 bases). Germline assignment: CDR1 MNHEY and CDR2 SVGAGI. Trimming took 4 bases from V and 10 from J, leaving 16 bases between them. The CDR3 is 13 residues long. The CDR3 region has the DNA TGTGCCAGCAGTTTAAAGAGACAGGTCGCAGCTTTCTTT. Protein product: CASSLKRQVAAFF.

The chain joins TRBV4-1 to TRBJ1-1; D ambiguous. Germline V gene sequence: CDR1 MGHRA, CDR2 YSYEKL. The CDR3 loop spans 13 amino acids. Between the trimmed V and J ends, which lost 7 bases and 5 bases, there was a span of 14 bases. For the CDR3, the DNA is TGCGCCAGCATTTCGGGGAGGAAGACTGAAGCTTTCTTT. This codes for CASISGRKTEAFF.

The chain couples TRBV27 to TRBJ2-1; the match to TRBD2 covers 13 bases. V trimming: 5 bases; J trimming: 8 bases; junction bases outside the gene matches: 6. The CDR3 is made up of 15 amino acids. The germline gives CDR1 MNHEY, CDR2 SMNVEV (reference sequence). CDR3 sequence: CASSPSGLAGYEQFF. In DNA form, the CDR3 reads TGTGCCAGCAGTCCCTCGGGACTAGCGGGATATGAGCAGTTCTTC.

This clone was seen a few times. The rearrangement joins TRBV18 to TRBJ1-1; D gene uncertain. The CDR3 loop spans 13 amino acids. CDR1 KGHSH and CDR2 LQKENI come from the germline V gene. V lost 6 bases to trimming and J lost 5 bases, with 13 bases between them. The CDR3: CASSDYAGTEAFF. DNA for the CDR3: TGTGCCAGCTCCGATTATGCGGGGACTGAAGCTTTCTTT.

The CDR3 DNA follows: TGTGCCAGCTCACCGAGACATGACAGGGGACGGGGTGAAAAACTGTTTTTT. This encodes CASSPRHDRGRGEKLFF. The chain carries TRBV18 and TRBJ1-4; 8 nucleotides align to TRBD1. This CDR3 is 17 amino acids long. Germline V lookup: CDR1 KGHSH, CDR2 LQKENI. The trim removed 3 bases at V and 7 bases at J, leaving 13 bases unmatched. Drawing the rest from reference TRBV18 and TRBJ1-4, the complete variable domain is NAGVMQNPRHLVRRRGQEARLRCSPMKGHSHVYWYRQLPEEGLKFMVYLQKENIIDESGMPKERFSAEFPKEGPSILRIQQVVRGDSAAYFCASSPRHDRGRGEKLFFGSGTQLSVL.

This chain connects TRBV6-1 to TRBJ1-2; D not certain. This CDR3 has 13 amino acids. The germline V gene has CDR1 MNHNS and CDR2 SASEGT. Trimming removed 5 bases from V and 8 bases from J, with 15 bases in between. DNA for the CDR3: TGTGCCAGCAGTCAAAGTAGAGTGGGGGGCTACACCTTC. Translated, it gives CASSQSRVGGYTF.

The chain carries TRBV13 and TRBJ2-1; D may be TRBD2 (5 bases). Looked up from germline, CDR1 is PRHDT and CDR2 is FYEKMQ (reference sequence). The CDR3 contains 12 residues. Trimming took 5 bases from V and 6 from J, leaving 8 bases between them. The CDR3 loop is CASSPRVNEQFF. The CDR3 DNA reads TGTGCCAGCAGCCCGCGGGTCAATGAGCAGTTCTTC. Variable domain in full (rest from reference TRBV13 and TRBJ2-1): AAGVIQSPRHLIKEKRETATLKCYPIPRHDTVYWYQQGPGQDPQFLISFYEKMQSDKGSIPDRFSAQQFSDYHSELNMSSLELGDSALYFCASSPRVNEQFFGPGTRLTVL.

J is TRBJ1-4 and V is TRBV5-8; a possible D gene is TRBD1 (5 bases). CDR3 length: 17 residues. The V gene's germline CDR1 is SGHTS and CDR2 YDEGEE. The germline V and J ends were trimmed by 0 bases and 7 bases, with 19 bases remaining between them. Here the CDR3 reads CASSLAREVVWGEKLFF. Here the CDR3 DNA reads TGTGCCAGCAGCTTGGCCAGGGAGGTCGTGTGGGGTGAAAAACTGTTTTTT.

The chain joins TRBV5-1 to TRBJ1-2; D might be TRBD1 (5 bases). Germline values: CDR1 SGHRS, CDR2 YFSETQ. Trimming cost V 4 bases and J 0 bases, with 10 bases left between them. CDR3 length: 14 residues. The CDR3 region is CASSPGTANYGYTF. The DNA of the CDR3 is TGCGCCAGCAGCCCGGGGACGGCTAACTATGGCTACACCTTC.

The V gene is TRBV2, the J gene TRBJ2-5, with D hard to call. V lost 7 bases and J 2 bases, leaving 14 bases between the germline ends. The CDR3 runs to 14 residues. Germline loops: CDR1 SNHLY, CDR2 FYNNEI. The CDR3, as DNA: TGTGCCAGCAAAGCGACGACGGTTCAAGAGACCCAGTACTTC. This gives the protein CASKATTVQETQYF.

The rearrangement joins TRBV7-3 to TRBJ2-2, with D perhaps matching TRBD1 (6 bases). From germline, CDR1 is SGHTA and CDR2 FQGTGA. Between the trimmed V and J ends, which lost 6 bases and 7 bases, there was a span of 12 bases. The CDR3 loop spans 13 amino acids. The CDR3 loop reads CASSPQGIGELFF. The CDR3 DNA follows: TGTGCCAGCAGTCCTCAGGGGATCGGGGAGCTGTTTTTT. Full variable domain (missing parts from reference TRBV7-3 and TRBJ2-2): GAGVSQTPSNKVTEKGKYVELRCDPISGHTALYWYRQSLGQGPEFLIYFQGTGAADDSGLPNDRFFAVRPEGSVSTLKIQRTERGDSAVYLCASSPQGIGELFFGEGSRLTVL.

The V gene is TRBV7-9, the J gene TRBJ2-7; D is uncertain. Germline V gene data show CDR1 as SEHNR and CDR2 as FQNEAQ (reference sequence). The CDR3 spans 13 residues. Between the trimmed V and J ends, which lost 1 base and 3 bases, there was a span of 7 bases. The CDR3 region is CASSLGGNYEQYF. CDR3 DNA: TGTGCCAGCAGCTTAGGCGGCAACTACGAGCAGTACTTC.

The chain employs TRBV5-4 and TRBJ2-1; D is unclear. CDR1 SGHNT and CDR2 YYREEE come from the germline V gene (reference sequence). The CDR3 is 15 amino acids. V was shortened by 1 base and J by 4 bases, with 12 bases between the two germline ends. The CDR3 coding sequence is TGTGCCAGCAGCTTGCGGACCCTCCGGTACAATGAGCAGTTCTTC. Translated, it gives CASSLRTLRYNEQFF.

This rearrangement joins TRBV4-1 to TRBJ2-3; 9 bases fit TRBD1. Trimming cost V 6 bases and J 2 bases; bases outside gene matches: 12. CDR1 and CDR2 (germline): MGHRA, YSYEKL. The CDR3 is made up of 17 amino acids. Here the CDR3 reads CASRRGPGTGLTDTQYF. As DNA, the CDR3 is TGCGCCAGCAGGCGGGGCCCCGGGACAGGGCTCACAGATACGCAGTATTTT.